This is a list of T cell receptor beta chains from one sample in a study of blood T cell repertoires in COVID-19. Libraries were prepared by immunoSEQ multiplex PCR; TCRdb keeps only in-frame clonotypes and omits some of them. In the table there are 100,000 to 110,000 clones, approximately 91% of which are singletons. The sequenced sample was peripheral blood. Every receptor here comes from a middle-aged man with active COVID-19. Each CDR3 is given with its conserved first and last residue. Each record gives: clone size, V gene, J gene, D gene, CDR3 DNA, CDR3 protein. A D gene is named only where the DNA matches it firmly. For some rows the clone size is stated as once, few or many, or as a class when expanded; others skip it.

size: .; V: TRBV7-2; J: TRBJ2-1; D: .; DNA: TGTGCCAGCAGCTTAGCCCCTTCCTCCTACAATGAGCAGTTCTTC; CDR3: CASSLAPSSYNEQFF
size: .; V: TRBV4-2; J: TRBJ1-6; D: .; DNA: TGTGCCAGCAGCGACGAGGACAGTTTGAATTCACCCCTCCACTTT; CDR3: CASSDEDSLNSPLHF
size: .; V: TRBV29-1; J: TRBJ2-3; D: .; DNA: TGCAGCGCCGACTCGCGAGGGTCCGCAGATACGCAGTATTTT; CDR3: CSADSRGSADTQYF
size: .; V: TRBV27; J: TRBJ1-2; D: .; DNA: TGTGCCAGCGGCTCCCCTATTCTCGGAACAGGGAATGGCTACACCTTC; CDR3: CASGSPILGTGNGYTF
size: .; V: TRBV5-4; J: TRBJ1-2; D: TRBD1; DNA: TGTGCCAGCAGCCCAGGACAGGGAGTTTTCTACGGCTACACCTTC; CDR3: CASSPGQGVFYGYTF
size: few; V: TRBV12-5; J: TRBJ2-2; D: .; DNA: TGTGCTAGTGGTTTGGTACCGGAGAATGGCGGGGAGCTGTTTTTT; CDR3: CASGLVPENGGELFF
size: .; V: TRBV10-1; J: TRBJ2-7; D: .; DNA: TGCGCCAGCAGTGAGTCCGGGGGACCCCCGGACGAGCAGTACTTC; CDR3: CASSESGGPPDEQYF
size: few; V: TRBV7-8; J: TRBJ2-2; D: TRBD1; DNA: TGTGCCAGCAGCCCCGGGACAGGGAAGGCCGGGGAGCTGTTTTTT; CDR3: CASSPGTGKAGELFF
size: .; V: TRBV6-5; J: TRBJ1-3; D: .; DNA: TGTGCCAGCAACCGACGGGACTCTGGAAACACCATATATTTT; CDR3: CASNRRDSGNTIYF
size: .; V: TRBV5-6; J: TRBJ2-3; D: .; DNA: TGTGCCAGCAGCGCACCTAACACAGATACGCAGTATTTT; CDR3: CASSAPNTDTQYF
size: .; V: TRBV27; J: TRBJ1-4; D: .; DNA: TGTGCCAGCAGTTTCCCAAATAGAGAGTATGAAAAACTGTTTTTT; CDR3: CASSFPNREYEKLFF
size: .; V: TRBV2; J: TRBJ1-4; D: .; DNA: TGTGCCAGCACGACCGCCGGAGGTTATGAAAAACTGTTTTTT; CDR3: CASTTAGGYEKLFF
size: .; V: TRBV5-5; J: TRBJ2-1; D: .; DNA: TGTGCCAGCACCAGGGCACTAGCCCCCTCCAATGAGCAGTTCTTC; CDR3: CASTRALAPSNEQFF
size: .; V: TRBV2; J: TRBJ1-2; D: .; DNA: TGTGCCAGCAGTGGCGTGAGCTTTAACTATGGCTACACCTTC; CDR3: CASSGVSFNYGYTF
size: .; V: TRBV7-2; J: TRBJ1-6; D: .; DNA: TGTGCCAGCAGCTTATCGGGTTTTTCACCCCTCCACTTT; CDR3: CASSLSGFSPLHF
size: .; V: TRBV27; J: TRBJ1-5; D: TRBD1; DNA: TGTGCCAGCAGCCGCGGACAGGGGTTGGGGGGGCCCCAGCATTTT; CDR3: CASSRGQGLGGPQHF
size: .; V: TRBV25-1; J: TRBJ2-5; D: TRBD2; DNA: TGTGCCAGCAGTGAATACCGGGAGGGGAAGACCCAGTACTTC; CDR3: CASSEYREGKTQYF
size: .; V: TRBV6-5; J: TRBJ2-7; D: TRBD1; DNA: TGTGCCAGCAGTAGACAGGGGGGGATCTACGAGCAGTACTTC; CDR3: CASSRQGGIYEQYF
size: .; V: TRBV11-2; J: TRBJ2-1; D: TRBD2; DNA: TGTGCCAGCAGCTCGCTCGGACTAGCGGGTACATACAATGAGCAGTTCTTC; CDR3: CASSSLGLAGTYNEQFF
size: .; V: TRBV24-1; J: TRBJ1-1; D: .; DNA: TGTGCCACCAGACCCAGGTCGGGAGGCCCCAACACTGAAGCTTTCTTT; CDR3: CATRPRSGGPNTEAFF
size: .; V: TRBV3-1/TRBV3-2; J: TRBJ1-1; D: .; DNA: TGTGCCAGCAGCGAAGCAGGGCCGAACACTGAAGCTTTCTTT; CDR3: CASSEAGPNTEAFF
size: .; V: TRBV6-5; J: TRBJ1-6; D: TRBD1; DNA: TGTGCCAGCAGCCGGGACAGGGGGCCTCCCCTCCACTTT; CDR3: CASSRDRGPPLHF
size: .; V: TRBV5-5; J: TRBJ1-2; D: TRBD1; DNA: TGTGCCAGCAGCCTGCAACAGGGGACCTATGGCTACACCTTC; CDR3: CASSLQQGTYGYTF
size: .; V: TRBV11-2; J: TRBJ2-3; D: .; DNA: TGTGCCAGCAGCTTAGTTGCCGGAGCGGACACAGATACGCAGTATTTT; CDR3: CASSLVAGADTDTQYF
size: .; V: TRBV19; J: TRBJ1-5; D: .; DNA: TGTGCCGTGGGGGGGATTGGTCAGCCCCAGCATTTT; CDR3: CAVGGIGQPQHF
size: .; V: TRBV5-1; J: TRBJ1-4; D: .; DNA: TGCGCCAGCAGCTTCCGGAGGGGAGGAACTAATGAAAAACTGTTTTTT; CDR3: CASSFRRGGTNEKLFF